This T cell receptor beta chain was documented in a study of TIL therapy for anti-PD-1-resistant metastatic lung cancer. General study points: After infusion, TIL clonotypes partly replaced peripheral T cells and declined over months.

Concerning this clone itself: Its cognate antigen is unknown.

Time point denoted: pre-treatment sample, taken before nivolumab and TIL therapy. Sequencing used immunoSEQ v3. Sequenced by immunoSEQ multiplex PCR; TCRdb stores in-frame clones only, minus some. The sample has 55,000 or so clones, more than 80% seen once. Germline loops: CDR1 MDHEN, CDR2 SYDVKM. This CDR3 region has 14 residues. The V and J ends lost 2 bases and 7 bases respectively, with 15 bases between them. This clonotype was sampled from a person between 25 and 79 years old with non-small cell lung cancer. This specimen was blood, taken at baseline. The chain links TRBV28 to TRBJ2-7; the D is unclear. The CDR3 region has the DNA TGTGCCAGCAGTTTACAACCCCACCAAAGGGAGCAGTACTTC. Translation gives CASSLQPHQREQYF.